This T cell receptor (beta chain) was obtained from a study of cytomegalovirus exposure and HLA in healthy donors. The study ran its PCR with 60 Vbeta and 13 Jbeta primers. Measured with immunoSEQ multiplex PCR; TCRdb has only the in-frame clones, and not every one. Of hundreds of thousands of clones in the sample, about 70% are singletons; the top ten hold about 2.8%. Between the trimmed V and J ends, which lost 3 bases and 2 bases, there was a span of 14 bases. This CDR3 is built from 15 residues. Germline loops: CDR1 LNHDA, CDR2 SQIVND (reference sequence). Material for sequencing was PBMCs. This sequence originates from a man in his forties in good health and CMV-seropositive. V usage is TRBV19 and J usage is TRBJ2-7; D might be TRBD2 (5 bases). DNA of the CDR3: TGTGCCAGTAGTATCTCAGGAGGCTCGGCCTACGAGCAGTACTTC. Its translation is CASSISGGSAYEQYF.